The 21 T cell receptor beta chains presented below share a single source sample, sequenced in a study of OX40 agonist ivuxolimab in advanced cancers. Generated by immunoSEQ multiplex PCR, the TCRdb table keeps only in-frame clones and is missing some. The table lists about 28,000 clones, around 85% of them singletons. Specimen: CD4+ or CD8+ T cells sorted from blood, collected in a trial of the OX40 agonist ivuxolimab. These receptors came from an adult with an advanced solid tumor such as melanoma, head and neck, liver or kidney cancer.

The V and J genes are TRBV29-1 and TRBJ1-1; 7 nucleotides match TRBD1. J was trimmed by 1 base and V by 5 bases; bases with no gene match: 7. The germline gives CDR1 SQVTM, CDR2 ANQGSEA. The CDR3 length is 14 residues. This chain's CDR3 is CSVPRTGPNTEAFF. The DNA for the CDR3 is TGCAGCGTTCCCCGGACAGGTCCGAACACTGAAGCTTTCTTT.

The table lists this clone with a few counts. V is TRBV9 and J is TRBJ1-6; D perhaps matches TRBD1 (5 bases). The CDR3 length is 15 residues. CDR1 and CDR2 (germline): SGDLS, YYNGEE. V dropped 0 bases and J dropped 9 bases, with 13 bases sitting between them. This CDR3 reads CASSVEVGVGSPLHF. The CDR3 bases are TGTGCCAGCAGCGTAGAAGTGGGGGTTGGTTCACCCCTCCACTTT.

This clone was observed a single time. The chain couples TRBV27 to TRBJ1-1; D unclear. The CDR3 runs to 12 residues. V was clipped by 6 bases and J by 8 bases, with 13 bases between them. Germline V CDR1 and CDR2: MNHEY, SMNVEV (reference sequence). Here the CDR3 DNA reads TGTGCCAGCAGCCCAGATGAGAGGGAAGCTTTCTTT. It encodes CASSPDEREAFF.

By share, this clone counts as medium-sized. In DNA form, the CDR3 reads TGCGCCAGCAGCCAAGATCGCGCCGGGGAGCTGTTTTTT. Translation gives CASSQDRAGELFF. This chain joins TRBV4-3 and TRBJ2-2; unclear D gene. Germline V lookup: CDR1 LGHNA, CDR2 YSLEER. There are 13 residues in the CDR3. Trimming pared 0 bases from V and 6 bases from J, leaving 5 bases between.

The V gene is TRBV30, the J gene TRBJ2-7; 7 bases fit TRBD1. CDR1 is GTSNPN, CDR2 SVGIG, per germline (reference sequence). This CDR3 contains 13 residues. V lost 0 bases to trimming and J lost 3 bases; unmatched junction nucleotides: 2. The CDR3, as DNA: TGTGCCTGGAGTGTAGGACAGGTCTACGAGCAGTACTTC. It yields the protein CAWSVGQVYEQYF.

The CDR3 spells CASSLEDRMNTEAFF. CDR3 sequence (DNA): TGTGCCAGCAGCTTGGAGGACAGAATGAACACTGAAGCTTTCTTT. This chain uses TRBV7-6 with TRBJ1-1; D may be TRBD1 (6 bases). CDR3 size: 15 residues. Trimming left V 3 bases short and J 0 bases short, with 11 bases between. CDR1 SGHVS and CDR2 FNYEAQ come from the germline V gene.

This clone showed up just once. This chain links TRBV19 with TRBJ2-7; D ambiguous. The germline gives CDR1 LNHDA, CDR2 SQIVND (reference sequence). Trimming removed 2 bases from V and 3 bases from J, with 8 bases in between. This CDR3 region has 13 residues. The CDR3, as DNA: TGTGCCAGTAGTATACAAGGGAACTACGAGCAGTACTTC. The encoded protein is CASSIQGNYEQYF.

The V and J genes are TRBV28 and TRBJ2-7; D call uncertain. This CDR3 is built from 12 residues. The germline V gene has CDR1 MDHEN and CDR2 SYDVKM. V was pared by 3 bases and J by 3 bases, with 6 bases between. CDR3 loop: CASSFYNYEQYF. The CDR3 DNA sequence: TGTGCCAGCAGTTTCTACAACTACGAGCAGTACTTC. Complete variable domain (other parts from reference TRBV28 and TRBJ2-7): DVKVTQSSRYLVKRTGEKVFLECVQDMDHENMFWYRQDPGLGLRLIYFSYDVKMKEKGDIPEGYSVSREKKERFSLILESASTNQTSMYLCASSFYNYEQYFGPGTRLTVT.

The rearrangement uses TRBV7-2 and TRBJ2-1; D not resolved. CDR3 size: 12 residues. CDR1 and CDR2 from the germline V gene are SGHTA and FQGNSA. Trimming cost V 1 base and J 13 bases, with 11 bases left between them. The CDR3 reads CASSLGSGTQFF. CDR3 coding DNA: TGTGCCAGCAGCTTAGGAAGTGGCACACAGTTCTTC.

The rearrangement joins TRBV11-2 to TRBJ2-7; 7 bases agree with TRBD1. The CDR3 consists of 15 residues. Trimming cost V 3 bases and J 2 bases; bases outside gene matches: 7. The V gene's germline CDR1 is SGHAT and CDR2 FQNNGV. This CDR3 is CASSFSTGATYEQYF. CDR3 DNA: TGTGCCAGCAGCTTCAGTACAGGGGCTACCTACGAGCAGTACTTC.

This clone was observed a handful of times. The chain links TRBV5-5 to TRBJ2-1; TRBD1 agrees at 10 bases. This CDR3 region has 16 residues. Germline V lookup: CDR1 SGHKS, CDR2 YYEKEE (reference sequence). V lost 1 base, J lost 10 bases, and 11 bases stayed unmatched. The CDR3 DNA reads TGTGCCAGCAGCTTGTGGATGGGGGACAGGGGTTCGGAGCAGTTCTTC. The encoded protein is CASSLWMGDRGSEQFF.

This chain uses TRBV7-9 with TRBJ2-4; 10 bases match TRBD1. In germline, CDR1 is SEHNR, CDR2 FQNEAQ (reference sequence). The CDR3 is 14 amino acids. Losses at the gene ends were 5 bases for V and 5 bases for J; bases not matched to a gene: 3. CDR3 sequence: CASSGTGAENIQYF. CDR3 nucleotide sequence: TGTGCCAGCAGCGGGACAGGGGCTGAAAACATTCAGTACTTC.

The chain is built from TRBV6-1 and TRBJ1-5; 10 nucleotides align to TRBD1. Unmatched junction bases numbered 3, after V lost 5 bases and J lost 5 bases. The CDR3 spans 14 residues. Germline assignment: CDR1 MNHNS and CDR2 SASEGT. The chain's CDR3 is CASSMTGGDQPQHF. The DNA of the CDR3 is TGTGCCAGCAGTATGACAGGGGGCGATCAGCCCCAGCATTTT.

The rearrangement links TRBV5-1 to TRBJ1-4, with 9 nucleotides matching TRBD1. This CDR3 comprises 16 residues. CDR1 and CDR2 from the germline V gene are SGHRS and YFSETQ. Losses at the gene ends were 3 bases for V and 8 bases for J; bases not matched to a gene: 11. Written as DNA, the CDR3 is TGCGCCAGCAGCTCTCTAACAGGGGGCGAGGGAGAAAAACTGTTTTTT. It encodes CASSSLTGGEGEKLFF.

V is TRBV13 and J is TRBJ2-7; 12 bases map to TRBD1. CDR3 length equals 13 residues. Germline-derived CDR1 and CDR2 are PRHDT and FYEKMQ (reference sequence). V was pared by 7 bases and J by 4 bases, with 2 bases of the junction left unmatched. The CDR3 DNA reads TGTGCCAGCAAGGGACAGGGGGCATACGAGCAGTACTTC. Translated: CASKGQGAYEQYF.

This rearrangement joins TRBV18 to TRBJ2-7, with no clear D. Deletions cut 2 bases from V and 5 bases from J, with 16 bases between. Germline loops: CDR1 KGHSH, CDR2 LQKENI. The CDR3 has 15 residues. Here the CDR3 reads CASSPWEQPAHEQYF. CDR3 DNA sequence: TGTGCCAGCTCACCATGGGAACAGCCCGCCCACGAGCAGTACTTC. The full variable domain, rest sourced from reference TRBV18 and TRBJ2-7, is NAGVMQNPRHLVRRRGQEARLRCSPMKGHSHVYWYRQLPEEGLKFMVYLQKENIIDESGMPKERFSAEFPKEGPSILRIQQVVRGDSAAYFCASSPWEQPAHEQYFGPGTRLTVT.

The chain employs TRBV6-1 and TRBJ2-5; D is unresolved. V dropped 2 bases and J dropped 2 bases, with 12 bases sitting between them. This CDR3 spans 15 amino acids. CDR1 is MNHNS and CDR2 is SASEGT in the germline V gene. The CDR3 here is CASSEYLQTQETQYF. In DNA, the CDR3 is TGTGCCAGCAGTGAATATCTACAGACTCAAGAGACCCAGTACTTC.

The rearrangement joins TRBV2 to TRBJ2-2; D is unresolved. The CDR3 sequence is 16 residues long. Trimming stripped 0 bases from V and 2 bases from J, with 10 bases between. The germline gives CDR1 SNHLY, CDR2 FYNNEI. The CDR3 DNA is TGTGCCAGCAGTGAAGCTTCCGGCGGCAACACCGGGGAGCTGTTTTTT. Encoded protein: CASSEASGGNTGELFF.

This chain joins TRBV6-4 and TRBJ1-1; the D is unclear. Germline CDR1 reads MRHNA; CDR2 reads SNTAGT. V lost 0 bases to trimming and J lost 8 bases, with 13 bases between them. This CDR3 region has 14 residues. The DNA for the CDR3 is TGTGCCAGCAGTGACTCTATAAGGGCCGGGGAAGCTTTCTTT. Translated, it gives CASSDSIRAGEAFF.

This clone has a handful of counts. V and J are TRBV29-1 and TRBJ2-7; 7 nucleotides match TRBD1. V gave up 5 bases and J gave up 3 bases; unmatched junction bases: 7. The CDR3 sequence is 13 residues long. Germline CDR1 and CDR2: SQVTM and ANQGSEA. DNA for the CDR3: TGCAGCGTTAGACAGGGTCCGGTCTACGAGCAGTACTTC. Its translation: CSVRQGPVYEQYF.

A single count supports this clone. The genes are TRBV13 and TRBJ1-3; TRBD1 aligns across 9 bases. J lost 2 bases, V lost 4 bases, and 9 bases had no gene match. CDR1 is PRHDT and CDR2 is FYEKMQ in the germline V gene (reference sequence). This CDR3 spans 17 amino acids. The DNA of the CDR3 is TGTGCCAGCAGCTCCCCGGACAGGGGAGGGCCTGGAAACACCATATATTTT. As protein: CASSSPDRGGPGNTIYF.